A selection of T cell receptor beta chains follows, all from one sample in a study of cytomegalovirus exposure and HLA in healthy donors. Here immunoSEQ multiplex PCR was the method, and the copy in TCRdb shows in-frame clones only, minus some. Among some 98,000 clones listed, around four fifths were seen once. The specimen sequenced was PBMCs. These receptors were collected from a female donor in good health and CMV-seropositive. Both conserved end residues are part of each CDR3. Each record gives: clone size, V gene, J gene, CDR3 protein. Clone sizes are given selectively: once, few, many, or a class where the clone is expanded.

>-|TRBV4-2|TRBJ2-1
CASSQGRLAGNIHEQFF
>few|TRBV15|TRBJ2-2
CATSTRTSGAGELFF
>-|TRBV5-6|TRBJ2-7
CASSPGALPYEQYF
>few|TRBV10-1|TRBJ2-7
CASSMTGYEQYF
>-|TRBV5-1|-
CASNLPRDKLRYEQYF
>-|TRBV11-2|TRBJ2-3
CASSLGLGAGTDTQYF
>-|TRBV10-1|TRBJ2-1
CASSRGRADEQFF
>-|TRBV13|TRBJ2-2
CASSLRALAGGPGELFF
>-|TRBV11-2|TRBJ1-1
CASSVISKRGTEAFF
>-|TRBV7-7|TRBJ2-3
CASSPTTTSTDTQYF
>-|TRBV4-1|TRBJ1-2
CASSPIIGSNYGYTF
>few|TRBV5-1|TRBJ2-7
CASTQREGFEQYF
>-|TRBV13|TRBJ1-6
CASSQRGQNSPLHF
>-|TRBV5-1|TRBJ2-3
CASTKGPGGHTDTQYF
>-|TRBV30|TRBJ2-2
CAWSYSGIGGELFF
>-|TRBV19|TRBJ2-7
CASSAQGLADLWKQYF
>-|TRBV12-5|TRBJ1-1
CASALGAEAFF
>-|TRBV10-3|TRBJ2-7
CATFGGQGTREQYF
>-|TRBV5-6|TRBJ1-2
CASSLQGVRYYGYTF
>-|TRBV9|TRBJ1-1
CASSITGIGTEAFF
>once|TRBV15|TRBJ1-5
CATSRDRGHSNQPQHF
>few|TRBV5-1|TRBJ2-2
CASSSGVARTNTGELFF
>-|TRBV9|TRBJ2-5
CASSVGLAGVGETQYF
>-|TRBV5-8|TRBJ2-2
CASSLKGLAGPTNTGELFF
>-|TRBV11-2|TRBJ1-1
CASSLVGYTEAFF
>-|TRBV2|TRBJ2-7
CASSAGDEQYF
>-|TRBV7-9|TRBJ1-1
CASSLRDFYLNTEAFF
>few|TRBV2|TRBJ1-2
CATTENYGYTF
>once|TRBV6-1|TRBJ2-2
CASSEFQNTGELFF
>-|TRBV6-5|TRBJ1-1
CASSLGDGVNTEAFF
>-|TRBV5-1|TRBJ1-2
CASSFTGARGTF